This T cell receptor (beta chain) was found in a study of control samples from healthy donors and cancer patients. The CDR3 totals 14 residues. CDR1 and CDR2 from the germline V gene are SEHNR and FQNEAQ (reference sequence). The V and J ends lost 5 bases and 5 bases respectively, with 12 bases between them. Repertoires were generated with immunoSEQ multiplex PCR, while TCRdb's copy carries only in-frame clones and drops some. The sample consists of just over 150,000 clones, approximately 93% of them appearing once. This clone showed up just once. Input material: blood. This receptor was obtained from a middle-aged woman in good health. This chain links TRBV7-9 with TRBJ1-4, with D perhaps TRBD1 (5 bases). CDR3 nucleotide sequence: TGTGCCAGCAGCCTCGGGACGGGGAATGAAAAACTGTTTTTT. It encodes CASSLGTGNEKLFF.